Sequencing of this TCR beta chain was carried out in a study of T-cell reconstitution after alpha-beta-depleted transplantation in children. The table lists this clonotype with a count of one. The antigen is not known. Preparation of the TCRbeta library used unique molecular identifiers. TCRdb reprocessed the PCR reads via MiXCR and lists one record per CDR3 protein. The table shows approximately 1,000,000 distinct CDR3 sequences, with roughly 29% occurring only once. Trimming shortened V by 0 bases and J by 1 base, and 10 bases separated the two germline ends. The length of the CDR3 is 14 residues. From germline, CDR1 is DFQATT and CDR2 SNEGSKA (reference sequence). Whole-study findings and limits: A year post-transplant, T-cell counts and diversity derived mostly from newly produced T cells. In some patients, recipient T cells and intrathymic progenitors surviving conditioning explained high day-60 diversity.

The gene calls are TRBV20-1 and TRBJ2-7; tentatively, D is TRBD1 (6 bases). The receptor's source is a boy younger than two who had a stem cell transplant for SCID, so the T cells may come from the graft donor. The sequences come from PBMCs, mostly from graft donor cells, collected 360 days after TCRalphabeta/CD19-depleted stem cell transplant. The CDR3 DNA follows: TGCAGTGCTAGAGATAGGGGGATTTCCTACGAGCAGTACTTC. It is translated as CSARDRGISYEQYF.